This T cell receptor (beta chain) was profiled in a study of T cells in Graves' hyperthyroidism and ophthalmopathy. Study-wide context: Peripheral blood specimens were obtained at initial diagnosis, prior to any treatment.

Thyroid ultrasound, orbital computed tomography, clinical symptoms, and serum thyroxine and TRAb underpinned diagnoses. Study outcomes and limitations: Blood also held most thyroid clonotypes expanded beyond 0.001.

As for this clonotype: Its antigen is unknown.

Amplification targeted TCR beta CDR3 regions from RNA transcripts. In the first-round RT-PCR of the TCR CDR3, the HTBI primer set was used. MiXCR, run by TCRdb on the multiplex PCR reads, gives a single entry per CDR3 protein. The sample has about 400,000 distinct CDR3 sequences, more than 13% seen once. The ends were cut back, 5 bases at V and 7 bases at J, with 14 bases in the middle. The CDR3 covers 13 residues. From germline, CDR1 is SGHVS and CDR2 FQNEAQ. This clonotype was obtained from a man in his fifties or sixties with Graves' ophthalmopathy. The sample consisted of blood. This chain connects TRBV7-8 to TRBJ1-1, with unresolved D. The CDR3 loop is CASSDDLGGEAFF. DNA of the CDR3: TGTGCCAGCAGCGACGATCTCGGTGGTGAAGCTTTCTTT.